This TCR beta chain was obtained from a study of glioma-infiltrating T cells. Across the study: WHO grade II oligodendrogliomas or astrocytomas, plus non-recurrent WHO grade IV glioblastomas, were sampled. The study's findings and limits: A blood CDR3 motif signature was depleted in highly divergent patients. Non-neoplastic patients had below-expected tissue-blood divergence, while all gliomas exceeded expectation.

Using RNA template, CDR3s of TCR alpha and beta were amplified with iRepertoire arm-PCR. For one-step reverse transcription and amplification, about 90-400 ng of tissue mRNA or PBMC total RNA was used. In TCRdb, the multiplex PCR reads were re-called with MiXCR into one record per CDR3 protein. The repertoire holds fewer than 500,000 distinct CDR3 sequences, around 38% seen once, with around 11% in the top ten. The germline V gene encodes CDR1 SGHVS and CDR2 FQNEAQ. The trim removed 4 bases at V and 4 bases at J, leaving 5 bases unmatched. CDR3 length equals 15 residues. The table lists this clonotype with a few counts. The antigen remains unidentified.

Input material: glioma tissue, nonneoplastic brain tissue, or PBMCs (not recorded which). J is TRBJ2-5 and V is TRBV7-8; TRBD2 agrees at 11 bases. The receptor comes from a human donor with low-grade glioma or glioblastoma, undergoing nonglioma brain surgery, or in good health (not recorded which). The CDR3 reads CASSSRLAGLETQYF. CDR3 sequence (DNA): TGTGCCAGCAGCTCTCGACTAGCGGGACTAGAGACCCAGTACTTC.